This entry features one T cell receptor (beta chain) sequence. These data belong to a study of blood T cell repertoires in COVID-19. Study at large: The samples span acute and convalescent COVID-19 from the United States, Italy and Spain. The cDNA or gDNA used as material had been derived from T cells, B-cell-depleted T cells, or PBMCs.

Generated by immunoSEQ multiplex PCR, the TCRdb table keeps only in-frame clones and is missing some. The sample has around 150,000 clones, around 92% seen once. Looked up from germline, CDR1 is LGHDT and CDR2 is YNNKEL (reference sequence). Germline trimming cut 6 bases from V and 0 bases from J; bases unmatched to any gene: 12. The CDR3 length is 17 residues. V gene TRBV3-1 (or the pseudogene TRBV3-2) combines with J gene TRBJ2-3, with 7 bases identical to TRBD1. The sequence came from a man aged 25 to 40 with COVID-19, enrolled during active disease. The specimen was peripheral blood. The CDR3 loop reads CASRTETGQPSTDTQYF. The CDR3 coding sequence is TGTGCCAGCAGAACTGAGACGGGACAGCCTAGCACAGATACGCAGTATTTT.